These 17 T cell receptor beta chains came from one sample sequenced in a study of cytomegalovirus exposure and HLA in healthy donors. The PCR contained 60 Vbeta and 13 Jbeta primers. Using immunoSEQ multiplex PCR, the repertoire was profiled, and TCRdb retains in-frame clones only, with some absent. In the table there are some 160,000 clones, about 85% of which are singletons. Material for sequencing was PBMCs. The receptor source for this set is a boy aged 2 to 10 in good health and CMV-seronegative.

This chain joins TRBV28 and TRBJ2-3; TRBD1 matches 9 bases. The CDR3 is made up of 15 amino acids. CDR1 is MDHEN, CDR2 SYDVKM, per germline. Trimming took 2 bases from V and 6 from J; bases not matched to a gene: 6. In DNA, the CDR3 is TGTGCCAGCAGTTTAGGGTACAGGGGGCTGGATACGCAGTATTTT. Encoded protein: CASSLGYRGLDTQYF.

The CDR3 nucleotides are TGTGCCATCAGTGCCAGGGTTGACTACAATGAGCAGTTCTTC. Translation: CAISARVDYNEQFF. This chain joins TRBV10-3 and TRBJ2-1; maybe TRBD1 (5 bases). The CDR3 runs to 14 residues. The germline gives CDR1 ENHRY, CDR2 SYGVKD. V gave up 4 bases and J gave up 3 bases, with 10 bases separating them.

The rearrangement uses TRBV5-1 and TRBJ2-1; 11 bases line up with TRBD1. The V gene's germline CDR1 is SGHRS and CDR2 YFSETQ. CDR3 length equals 17 residues. With 0 bases clipped from V and 6 bases from J, the junction kept 8 bases outside the gene matches. In nucleotides, the CDR3 is TGCGCCAGCAGCTTGGACGGGACAGGGGGACAACGCAATGAGCAGTTCTTC. Its protein product is CASSLDGTGGQRNEQFF.

The chain carries TRBV6-5 and TRBJ2-7; D perhaps matches TRBD1 (6 bases). The CDR3 length is 13 residues. CDR1 is MNHEY, CDR2 SVGAGI, per germline. V lost 4 bases, J lost 1 base, and 8 bases lay in between. The CDR3 sequence is CASSFQGSYEQYF. In DNA, the CDR3 is TGTGCCAGCAGTTTTCAGGGGTCCTACGAGCAGTACTTC.

The rearrangement uses TRBV6-5 and TRBJ1-1, with a weak D call TRBD1 (6 bases). CDR1 MNHEY and CDR2 SVGAGI come from the germline V gene. This CDR3 contains 13 residues. Deletions cut 4 bases from V and 6 bases from J, with 12 bases between. The CDR3 DNA reads TGTGCCAGCAGTTTTACAGGGATCCCTGAAGCTTTCTTT. As protein: CASSFTGIPEAFF.

The chain is built from TRBV6-1 and TRBJ1-1; tentatively, D is TRBD1 (6 bases). Per the germline V gene, CDR1 is MNHNS and CDR2 is SASEGT. Trimming removed 7 bases at V and 7 bases at J, with 16 bases between. The CDR3 sequence is 13 residues long. The CDR3 is CASTSSGAGEAFF. The DNA for the CDR3 is TGTGCCAGCACCAGCTCAGGGGCGGGTGAAGCTTTCTTT.

V usage is TRBV10-3 and J usage is TRBJ2-7; D unclear. V was clipped by 0 bases and J by 4 bases, with 7 bases between them. The CDR3 runs to 13 residues. The V gene's germline CDR1 is ENHRY and CDR2 SYGVKD. The CDR3 DNA reads as TGTGCCATCAGTGAGTCGAGATTATACGAGCAGTACTTC. Translating gives CAISESRLYEQYF.

CDR3 sequence: CASRRTGDNYGYTF. Here the CDR3 DNA reads TGTGCCAGCAGACGAACGGGGGATAACTATGGCTACACCTTC. The gene calls are TRBV6-5 and TRBJ1-2; the D gene is possibly TRBD1 (5 bases). Trimming took 6 bases from V and 1 from J, leaving 12 bases between them. CDR1 is MNHEY and CDR2 is SVGAGI in the germline V gene. The CDR3 has 14 amino acids.

The V and J genes are TRBV7-9 and TRBJ2-5; 8 nucleotides line up with TRBD1. CDR1 is SEHNR and CDR2 is FQNEAQ in the germline V gene (reference sequence). V lost 5 bases to trimming and J lost 5 bases; unmatched junction nucleotides: 10. This CDR3 has 15 residues. The CDR3 loop reads CASSADRAQGETQYF. The CDR3, as DNA: TGTGCCAGCAGCGCGGACAGGGCCCAGGGGGAGACCCAGTACTTC.

The chain recombines TRBV19 with TRBJ2-1, with a weak D call TRBD1 (5 bases). The CDR3 totals 16 residues. Per germline, CDR1 LNHDA and CDR2 SQIVND (reference sequence). The V gene lost 5 bases and the J gene lost 6 bases, with 20 bases spanning the gap. The CDR3 nucleotides are TGTGCCAGTAGTTCCCCCCCTGGGCAGGGAACCAATGAGCAGTTCTTC. It encodes CASSSPPGQGTNEQFF.

This chain uses TRBV5-1 with TRBJ2-5; tentative D call: TRBD1 (5 bases). This CDR3 region has 14 residues. Deletions cut 2 bases from V and 0 bases from J, with 8 bases between. Looked up from germline, CDR1 is SGHRS and CDR2 is YFSETQ. The CDR3 DNA sequence: TGCGCCAGCAGCTTATCAGGGAACCAAGAGACCCAGTACTTC. It specifies CASSLSGNQETQYF.

V gene TRBV14 combines with J gene TRBJ2-3, with 7 bases fitting TRBD1. Looked up from germline, CDR1 is SGHDN and CDR2 is FVKESK. The CDR3 runs 17 residues. J was trimmed by 1 base and V by 4 bases; bases with no gene match: 11. The CDR3 loop reads CASSPQTTGTGTDTQYF. In nucleotides, the CDR3 is TGTGCCAGCAGCCCCCAGACGACAGGGACAGGCACAGATACGCAGTATTTT.

Points on this clone: A read error may produce the germline difference seen at one junction end. CDR3 sequence reads: CSSSLATRMNTYGYTF. The CDR3 DNA reads TGTTCCAGCAGCTTAGCCACACGAATGAACACCTATGGCTACACCTTC. The chain uses TRBV7-9 and TRBJ1-2; D remains ambiguous. The CDR3 spans 16 residues. Germline CDR1 SEHNR, CDR2 FQNEAQ (reference sequence).

V is TRBV5-1 and J is TRBJ2-1; tentative D call: TRBD1 (7 bases). Germline CDR1 SGHRS, CDR2 YFSETQ. Trimming cost V 0 bases and J 6 bases, with 16 bases left between them. The CDR3 is 16 amino acids. DNA for the CDR3: TGCGCCAGCAGCTTGGCCAGGGGGACTTCCGGCAATGAGCAGTTCTTC. Its protein is CASSLARGTSGNEQFF. Drawing the rest from reference TRBV5-1 and TRBJ2-1, the complete variable domain is KAGVTQTPRYLIKTRGQQVTLSCSPISGHRSVSWYQQTPGQGLQFLFEYFSETQRNKGNFPGRFSGRQFSNSRSEMNVSTLELGDSALYLCASSLARGTSGNEQFFGPGTRLTVL.

The gene calls are TRBV7-9 and TRBJ1-2; a weak D match, TRBD1 (6 bases). Germline CDR1 reads SEHNR; CDR2 reads FQNEAQ (reference sequence). The CDR3 spans 12 residues. The ends were cut back, 5 bases at V and 7 bases at J, with 11 bases in the middle. The CDR3 reads CASSTQTGGYTF. The CDR3 DNA reads as TGTGCCAGCAGCACACAGACAGGTGGCTACACCTTC.

The chain couples TRBV18 to TRBJ1-4, with 11 positions matching TRBD1. The germline V gene has CDR1 KGHSH and CDR2 LQKENI. After removal of 6 bases from V and 10 bases from J, the junction contained 4 bases not matched to a gene. CDR3 length equals 13 residues. For the CDR3, the DNA is TGTGCCAGCTCCCTGGGACAGGGGGGAAAACTGTTTTTT. It encodes CASSLGQGGKLFF.

The chain's CDR3 is CASSSRGREGIQYF. As DNA, the CDR3 is TGTGCCAGCAGCTCCAGGGGTCGGGAGGGCATTCAGTACTTC. The chain couples TRBV5-4 to TRBJ2-4; 8 nucleotides agree with TRBD2. The junction had 8 bases not matched to a gene; V was cut back by 3 bases and J by 9 bases. CDR1 is SGHNT and CDR2 is YYREEE in the germline V gene (reference sequence). The CDR3 covers 14 residues.